This T cell receptor beta chain is from a study of EBV T-cell therapy then PD-1 blockade in nasopharyngeal carcinoma. Regarding this clone: No antigen is known for it.

As to treatment: AdE1-LMPpoly-expanded autologous EBV-specific T-cell therapy followed by anti-PD-1 nivolumab. Trimming took off 3 bases at V and 1 base at J, with 21 bases between the two ends. The CDR3 covers 18 residues. From germline, CDR1 is LNHDA and CDR2 SQIVND (reference sequence). Method: immunoSEQ multiplex PCR; TCRdb's copy keeps in-frame clones and lacks some. The sample has 19,000 or so clones; approximately 83% are singletons. The TCR was taken from a man between 35 and 55 years old with nasopharyngeal carcinoma. This chain connects TRBV19 to TRBJ1-1; D is possibly TRBD1 (6 bases). Sequenced here: CD8+ T cells from blood, sampled at day 0 from a patient whose treatment included autologous EBV-specific T cells and nivolumab. The CDR3 sequence is CASSIGQAGVRRNTEAFF. CDR3 coding DNA: TGTGCCAGTAGTATTGGCCAAGCAGGGGTCAGGCGGAACACTGAAGCTTTCTTT.